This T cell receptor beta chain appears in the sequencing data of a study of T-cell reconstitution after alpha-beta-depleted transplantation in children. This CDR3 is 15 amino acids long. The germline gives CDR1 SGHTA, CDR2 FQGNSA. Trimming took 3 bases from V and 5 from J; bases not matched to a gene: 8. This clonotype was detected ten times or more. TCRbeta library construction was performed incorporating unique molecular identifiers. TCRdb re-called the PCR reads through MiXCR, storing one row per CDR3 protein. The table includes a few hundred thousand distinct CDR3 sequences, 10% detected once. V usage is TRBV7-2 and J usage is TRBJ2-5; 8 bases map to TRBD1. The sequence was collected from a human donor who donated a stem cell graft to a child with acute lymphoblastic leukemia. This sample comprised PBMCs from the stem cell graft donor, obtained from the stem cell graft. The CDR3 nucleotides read TGTGCCAGCAGCTTGGACAGGGTGTTAGATGAGACCCAGTACTTC. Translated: CASSLDRVLDETQYF.